This T cell receptor beta chain was identified during a study of tumor-infiltrating lymphocytes in primary liver carcinoma. Total RNA (around 0.45 ug) served as template for TCR beta cDNA synthesis primed by a constant-region primer. Libraries of TCR beta came from three nested multiplex PCR rounds with slightly modified ARM-PCR. The first two PCR rounds used TRBV1-TRBV30 forward primers with a C-beta reverse primer, about 10 cycles each. TCRdb called the multiplex PCR reads again in MiXCR, with one record for every CDR3 protein. This table has about 210,000 distinct CDR3 sequences, around four fifths appearing once. In the case of this clonotype: Its antigen is unknown. Germline is not matched at one junction end, which may reflect a read error.

Unsorted bulk tissue of about 18-32 mg yielded co-extracted RNA and DNA. The patients, who had chronic HBV infection, were treatment-naive (untreated). The CDR3 extends over 15 amino acids. Per germline, CDR1 SGHNT and CDR2 YYREEE (reference sequence). General observations from the study: Tumor-blood pairs (like tumor-adjacent pairs) overlapped less than tumor region pairs did. Only about 8-24% of top clones spanned all five tumor regions.

The sample consisted of tumor tissue from primary liver carcinoma. The chain couples TRBV5-4 to TRBJ1-5, with D unclear. The TCR originated in a man aged 35 to 55 with primary liver carcinoma and hepatitis B virus infection. The CDR3 reads CASNRDVNSNQPQQF. The DNA for the CDR3 is TGTGCCAGCAACCGCGACGTAAATAGCAATCAGCCCCAGCAGTTT.